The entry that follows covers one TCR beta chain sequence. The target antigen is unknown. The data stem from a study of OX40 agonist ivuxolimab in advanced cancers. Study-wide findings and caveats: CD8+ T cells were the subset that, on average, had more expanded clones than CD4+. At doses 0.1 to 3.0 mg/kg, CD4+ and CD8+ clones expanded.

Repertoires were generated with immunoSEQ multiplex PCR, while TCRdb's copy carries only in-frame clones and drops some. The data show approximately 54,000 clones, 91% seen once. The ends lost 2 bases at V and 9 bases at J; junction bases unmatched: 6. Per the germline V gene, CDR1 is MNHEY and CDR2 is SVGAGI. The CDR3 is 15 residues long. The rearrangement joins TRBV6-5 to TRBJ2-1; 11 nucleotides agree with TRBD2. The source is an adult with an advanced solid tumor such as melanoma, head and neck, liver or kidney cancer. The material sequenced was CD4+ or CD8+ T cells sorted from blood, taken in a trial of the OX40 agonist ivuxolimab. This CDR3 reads CASSYGLAGGAEQFF. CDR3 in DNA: TGTGCCAGCAGTTACGGGCTAGCGGGGGGAGCTGAGCAGTTCTTC.